Sequencing of this T cell receptor (beta chain) was carried out in a study of control samples from healthy donors and cancer patients. Trimming took off 7 bases at V and 5 bases at J, with 12 bases between the two ends. Germline lookup yields CDR1 MNHEY and CDR2 SVGAGI. The CDR3 sequence is 13 residues long. Here immunoSEQ multiplex PCR was the method, and the copy in TCRdb shows in-frame clones only, minus some. The sample includes approximately 170,000 clones, more than 80% seen only once; the top ten take 1.3% to 1.5%. Material: blood. The receptor's source is a man aged 30 to 45 in good health. J is TRBJ2-1 and V is TRBV6-5, with D hard to call. CDR3 in amino acids: CASTTEWDNEQFF. CDR3 in DNA: TGTGCCAGCACTACTGAGTGGGACAATGAGCAGTTCTTC.